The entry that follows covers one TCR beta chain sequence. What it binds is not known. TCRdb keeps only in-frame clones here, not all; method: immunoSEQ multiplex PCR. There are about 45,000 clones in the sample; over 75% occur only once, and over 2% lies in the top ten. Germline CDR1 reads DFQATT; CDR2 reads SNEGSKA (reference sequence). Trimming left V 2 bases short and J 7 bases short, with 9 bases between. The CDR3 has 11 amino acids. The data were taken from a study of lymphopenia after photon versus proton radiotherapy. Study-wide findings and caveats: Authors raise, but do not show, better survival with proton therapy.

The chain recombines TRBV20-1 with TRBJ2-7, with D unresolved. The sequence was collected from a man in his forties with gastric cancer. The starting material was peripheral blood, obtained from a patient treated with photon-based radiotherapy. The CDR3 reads CSARMLEEQYF. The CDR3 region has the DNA TGCAGTGCTAGAATGCTTGAGGAGCAGTACTTC.